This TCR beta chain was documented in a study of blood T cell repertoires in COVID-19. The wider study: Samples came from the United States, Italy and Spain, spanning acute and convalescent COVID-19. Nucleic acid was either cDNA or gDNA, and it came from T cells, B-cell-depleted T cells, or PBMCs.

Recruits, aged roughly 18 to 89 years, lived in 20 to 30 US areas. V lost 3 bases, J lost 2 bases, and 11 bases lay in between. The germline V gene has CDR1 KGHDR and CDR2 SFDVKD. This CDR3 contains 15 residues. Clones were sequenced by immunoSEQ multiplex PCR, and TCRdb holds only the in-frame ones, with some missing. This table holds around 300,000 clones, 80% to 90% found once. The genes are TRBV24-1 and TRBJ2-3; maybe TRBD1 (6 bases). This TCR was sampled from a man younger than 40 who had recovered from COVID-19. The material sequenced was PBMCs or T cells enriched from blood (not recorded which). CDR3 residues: CATSDRTANTDTQYF. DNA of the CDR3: TGTGCCACCAGTGATCGGACAGCAAACACAGATACGCAGTATTTT.